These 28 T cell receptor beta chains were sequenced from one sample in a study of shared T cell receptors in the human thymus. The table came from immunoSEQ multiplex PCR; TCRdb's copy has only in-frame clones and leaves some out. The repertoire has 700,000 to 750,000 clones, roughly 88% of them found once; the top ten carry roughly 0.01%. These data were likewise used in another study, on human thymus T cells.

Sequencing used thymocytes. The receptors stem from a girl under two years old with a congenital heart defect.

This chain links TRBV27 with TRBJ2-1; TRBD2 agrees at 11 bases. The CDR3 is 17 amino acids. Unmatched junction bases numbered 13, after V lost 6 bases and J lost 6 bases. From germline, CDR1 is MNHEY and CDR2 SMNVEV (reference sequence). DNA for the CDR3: TGTGCCAGCAGCCCGTCGGCTAGCGGGGGGTATACCAATGAGCAGTTCTTC. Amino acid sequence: CASSPSASGGYTNEQFF.

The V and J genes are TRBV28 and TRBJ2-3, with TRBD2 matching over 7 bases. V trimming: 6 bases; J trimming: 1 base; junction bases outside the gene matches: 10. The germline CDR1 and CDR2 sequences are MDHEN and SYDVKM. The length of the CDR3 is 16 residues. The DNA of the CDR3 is TGTGCCAGCAGACGTTCTCTAGCGGAGCGCACAGATACGCAGTATTTT. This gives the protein CASRRSLAERTDTQYF. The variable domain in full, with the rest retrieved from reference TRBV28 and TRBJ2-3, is DVKVTQSSRYLVKRTGEKVFLECVQDMDHENMFWYRQDPGLGLRLIYFSYDVKMKEKGDIPEGYSVSREKKERFSLILESASTNQTSMYLCASRRSLAERTDTQYFGPGTRLTVL.

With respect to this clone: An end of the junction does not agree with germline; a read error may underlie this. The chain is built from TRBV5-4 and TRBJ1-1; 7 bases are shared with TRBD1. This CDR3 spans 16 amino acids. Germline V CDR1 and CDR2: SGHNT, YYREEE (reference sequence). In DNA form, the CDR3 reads TGTGCCAGCAGCTACGGGACAGAAGCGCCTCCACCGAATGGGATCTTT. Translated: CASSYGTEAPPPNGIF. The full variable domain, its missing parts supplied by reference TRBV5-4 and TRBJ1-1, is ETGVTQSPTHLIKTRGQQVTLRCSSQSGHNTVSWYQQALGQGPQFIFQYYREEENGRGNFPPRFSGLQFPNYSSELNVNALELDDSALYLCASSYGTEAPPPNGIFGQGTRLTVV.

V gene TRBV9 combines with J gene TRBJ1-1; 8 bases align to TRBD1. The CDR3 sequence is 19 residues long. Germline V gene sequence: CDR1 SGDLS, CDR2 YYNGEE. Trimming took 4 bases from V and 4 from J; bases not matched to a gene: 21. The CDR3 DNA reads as TGTGCCAGCAGCACGACCTATCCGGGACAGGAGGATTCGACCACTGAAGCTTTCTTT. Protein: CASSTTYPGQEDSTTEAFF.

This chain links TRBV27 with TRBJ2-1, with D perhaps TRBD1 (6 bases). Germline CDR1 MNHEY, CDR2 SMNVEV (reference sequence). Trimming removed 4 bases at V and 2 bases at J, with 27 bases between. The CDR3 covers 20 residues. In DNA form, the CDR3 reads TGTGCCAGCAGTTCGAACCGTACCGGGACACTAATAAGAACCTACAATGAGCAGTTCTTC. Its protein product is CASSSNRTGTLIRTYNEQFF.

The CDR3 DNA reads as TGTGCCAGTGGGAGGTGGGGAGATAATGAAAAACTGTTTTTT. It codes for CASGRWGDNEKLFF. The chain carries TRBV9 and TRBJ1-4, with unresolved D. The V and J ends lost 8 bases and 4 bases respectively, with 15 bases between them. Germline loops: CDR1 SGDLS, CDR2 YYNGEE. The CDR3 contains 14 residues.

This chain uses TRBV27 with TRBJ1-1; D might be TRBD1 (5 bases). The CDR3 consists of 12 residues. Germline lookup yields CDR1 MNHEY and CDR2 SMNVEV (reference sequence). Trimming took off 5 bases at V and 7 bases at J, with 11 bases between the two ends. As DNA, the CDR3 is TGTGCCAGCAGTGGGGGGGGGTATGAAGCTTTCTTT. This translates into CASSGGGYEAFF.

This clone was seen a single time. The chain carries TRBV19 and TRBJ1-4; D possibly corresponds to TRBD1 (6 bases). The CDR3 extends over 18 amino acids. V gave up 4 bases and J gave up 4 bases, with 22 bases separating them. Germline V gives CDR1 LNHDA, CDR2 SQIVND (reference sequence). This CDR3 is CASSTTTKHREGNEKLFF. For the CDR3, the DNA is TGTGCCAGTAGTACAACAACGAAACACAGGGAGGGTAATGAAAAACTGTTTTTT. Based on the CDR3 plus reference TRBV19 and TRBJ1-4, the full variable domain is DGGITQSPKYLFRKEGQNVTLSCEQNLNHDAMYWYRQDPGQGLRLIYYSQIVNDFQKGDIAEGYSVSREKKESFPLTVTSAQKNPTAFYLCASSTTTKHREGNEKLFFGSGTQLSVL.

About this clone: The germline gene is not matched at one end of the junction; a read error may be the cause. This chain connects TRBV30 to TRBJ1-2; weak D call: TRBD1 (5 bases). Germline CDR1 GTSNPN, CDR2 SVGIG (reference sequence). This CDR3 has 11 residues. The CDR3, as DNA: TGTGCCTGGAGGGGGTGGGAAGACAGAGTCTTC. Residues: CAWRGWEDRVF.

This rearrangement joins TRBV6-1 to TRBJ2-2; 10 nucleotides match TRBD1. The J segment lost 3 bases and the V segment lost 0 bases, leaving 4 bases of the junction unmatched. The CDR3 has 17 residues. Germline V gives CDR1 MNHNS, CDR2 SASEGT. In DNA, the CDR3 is TGTGCCAGCAGTGAAGCGGACAGGGGGAGGTACACCGGGGAGCTGTTTTTT. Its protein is CASSEADRGRYTGELFF.

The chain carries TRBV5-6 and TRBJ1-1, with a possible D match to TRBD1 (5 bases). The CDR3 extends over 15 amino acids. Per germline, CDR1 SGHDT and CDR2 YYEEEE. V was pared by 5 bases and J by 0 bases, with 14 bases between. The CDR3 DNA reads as TGTGCCAGCAGTCATAGACAGAGAATGAACACTGAAGCTTTCTTT. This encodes CASSHRQRMNTEAFF.

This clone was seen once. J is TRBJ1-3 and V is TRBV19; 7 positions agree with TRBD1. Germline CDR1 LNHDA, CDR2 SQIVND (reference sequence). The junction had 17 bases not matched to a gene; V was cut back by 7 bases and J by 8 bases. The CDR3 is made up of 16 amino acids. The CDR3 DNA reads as TGTGCCAGTAAAAGGTACAACAGGGGTCGCGAAGACACCATATATTTT. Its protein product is CASKRYNRGREDTIYF.

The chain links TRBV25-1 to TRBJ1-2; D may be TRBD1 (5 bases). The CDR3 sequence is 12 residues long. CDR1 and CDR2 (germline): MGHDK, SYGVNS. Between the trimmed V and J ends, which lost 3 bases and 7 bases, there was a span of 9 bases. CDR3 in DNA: TGTGCCAGCAGTGACTCTCAGGGTGGCTACACCTTC. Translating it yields CASSDSQGGYTF.

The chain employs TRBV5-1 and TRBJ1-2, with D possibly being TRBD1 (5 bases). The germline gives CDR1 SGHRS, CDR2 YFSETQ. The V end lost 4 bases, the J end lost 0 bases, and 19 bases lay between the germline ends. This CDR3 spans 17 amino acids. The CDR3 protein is CASSLGVPETSNYGYTF. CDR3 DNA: TGCGCCAGCAGCCTAGGGGTTCCTGAGACCTCTAACTATGGCTACACCTTC. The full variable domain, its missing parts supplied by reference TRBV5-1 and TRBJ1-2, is KAGVTQTPRYLIKTRGQQVTLSCSPISGHRSVSWYQQTPGQGLQFLFEYFSETQRNKGNFPGRFSGRQFSNSRSEMNVSTLELGDSALYLCASSLGVPETSNYGYTFGSGTRLTVV.

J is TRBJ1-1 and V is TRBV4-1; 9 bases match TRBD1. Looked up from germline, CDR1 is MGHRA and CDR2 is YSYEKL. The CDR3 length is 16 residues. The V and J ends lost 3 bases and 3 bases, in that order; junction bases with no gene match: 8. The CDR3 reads CASSQGGTGCDTEAFF. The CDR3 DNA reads TGCGCCAGCAGCCAGGGAGGGACAGGGTGTGACACTGAAGCTTTCTTT.

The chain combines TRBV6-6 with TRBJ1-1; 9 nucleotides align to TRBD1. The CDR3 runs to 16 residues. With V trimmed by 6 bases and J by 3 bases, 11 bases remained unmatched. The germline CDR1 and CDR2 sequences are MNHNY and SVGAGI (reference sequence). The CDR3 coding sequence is TGTGCCAGCAGCCGAAACAGGGGGCGGACGGACACTGAAGCTTTCTTT. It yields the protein CASSRNRGRTDTEAFF.

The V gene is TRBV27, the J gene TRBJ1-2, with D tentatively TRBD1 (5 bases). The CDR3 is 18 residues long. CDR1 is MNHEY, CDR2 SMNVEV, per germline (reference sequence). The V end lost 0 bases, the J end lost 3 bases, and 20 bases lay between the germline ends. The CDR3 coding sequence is TGTGCCAGCAGTTTATCCGGGGGGTATAGGGCATTGGACTATGGCTACACCTTC. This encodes CASSLSGGYRALDYGYTF.

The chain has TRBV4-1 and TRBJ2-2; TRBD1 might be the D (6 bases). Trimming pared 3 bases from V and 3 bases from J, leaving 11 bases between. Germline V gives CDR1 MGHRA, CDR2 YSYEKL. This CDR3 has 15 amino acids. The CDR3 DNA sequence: TGCGCCAGCAGCCAGCCACAGGGATACACCGGGGAGCTGTTTTTT. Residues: CASSQPQGYTGELFF.

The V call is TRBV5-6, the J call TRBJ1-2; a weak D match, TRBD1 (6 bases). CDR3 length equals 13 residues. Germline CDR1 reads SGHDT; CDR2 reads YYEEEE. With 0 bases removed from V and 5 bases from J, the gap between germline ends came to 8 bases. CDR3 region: CASSLAGVYGYTF. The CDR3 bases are TGTGCCAGCAGCTTGGCAGGGGTGTATGGCTACACCTTC. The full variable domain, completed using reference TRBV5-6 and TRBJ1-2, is DAGVTQSPTHLIKTRGQQVTLRCSPKSGHDTVSWYQQALGQGPQFIFQYYEEEERQRGNFPDRFSGHQFPNYSSELNVNALLLGDSALYLCASSLAGVYGYTFGSGTRLTVV.

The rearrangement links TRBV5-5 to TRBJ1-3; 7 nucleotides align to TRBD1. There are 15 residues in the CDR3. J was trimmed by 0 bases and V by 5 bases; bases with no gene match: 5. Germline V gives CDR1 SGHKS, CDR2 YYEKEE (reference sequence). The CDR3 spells CASRKGQSSGNTIYF. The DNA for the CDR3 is TGTGCCAGCAGGAAGGGACAGTCCTCTGGAAACACCATATATTTT.

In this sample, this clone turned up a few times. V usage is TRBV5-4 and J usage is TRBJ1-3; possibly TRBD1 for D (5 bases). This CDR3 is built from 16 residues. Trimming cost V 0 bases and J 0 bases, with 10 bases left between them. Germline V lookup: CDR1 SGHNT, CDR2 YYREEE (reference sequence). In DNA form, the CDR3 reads TGTGCCAGCAGCTTGGGGAGGGGTTTCTCTGGAAACACCATATATTTT. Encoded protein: CASSLGRGFSGNTIYF.

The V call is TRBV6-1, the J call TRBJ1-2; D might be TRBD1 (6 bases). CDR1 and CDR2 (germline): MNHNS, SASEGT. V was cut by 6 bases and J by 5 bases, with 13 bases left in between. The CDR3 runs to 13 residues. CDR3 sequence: CASRSDRRYGYTF. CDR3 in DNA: TGTGCCAGCAGATCGGACAGACGATATGGCTACACCTTC.

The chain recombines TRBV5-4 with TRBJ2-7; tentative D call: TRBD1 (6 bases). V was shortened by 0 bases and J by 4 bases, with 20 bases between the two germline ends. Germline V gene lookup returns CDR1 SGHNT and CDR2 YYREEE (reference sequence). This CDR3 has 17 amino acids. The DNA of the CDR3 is TGTGCCAGCAGCTTGGGGGGTGGAGGACAGATCAAATACGAGCAGTACTTC. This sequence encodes CASSLGGGGQIKYEQYF.

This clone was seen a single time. CDR3 nucleotide sequence: TGTGCCAGCAGTGGGGACAGGGGTCCACCTTTCTATGGCTACACCTTC. It specifies CASSGDRGPPFYGYTF. The chain is built from TRBV25-1 and TRBJ1-2, with 10 bases that match TRBD1. V shed 4 bases, J shed 4 bases, and the junction held 9 bases outside the gene matches. The germline CDR1 and CDR2 sequences are MGHDK and SYGVNS. The CDR3 covers 16 residues.

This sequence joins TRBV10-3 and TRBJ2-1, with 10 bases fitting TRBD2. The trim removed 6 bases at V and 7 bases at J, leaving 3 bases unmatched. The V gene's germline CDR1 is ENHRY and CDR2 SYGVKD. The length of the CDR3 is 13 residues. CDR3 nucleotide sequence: TGTGCCATCAGAGCGGGGGGGCCAAATGAGCAGTTCTTC. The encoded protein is CAIRAGGPNEQFF.

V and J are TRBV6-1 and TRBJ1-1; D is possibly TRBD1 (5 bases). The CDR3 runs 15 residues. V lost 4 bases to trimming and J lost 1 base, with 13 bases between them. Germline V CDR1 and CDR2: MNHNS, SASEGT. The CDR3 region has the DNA TGTGCCAGCAGTGGGAGGGACGGGGAGAACACTGAAGCTTTCTTT. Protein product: CASSGRDGENTEAFF.

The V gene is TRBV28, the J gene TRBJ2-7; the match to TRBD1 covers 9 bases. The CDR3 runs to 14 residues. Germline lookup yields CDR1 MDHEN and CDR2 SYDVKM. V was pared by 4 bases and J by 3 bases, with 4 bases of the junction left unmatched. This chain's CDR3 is CASSSDRGDYEQYF. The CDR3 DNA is TGTGCCAGCAGTTCAGACAGGGGGGACTACGAGCAGTACTTC.

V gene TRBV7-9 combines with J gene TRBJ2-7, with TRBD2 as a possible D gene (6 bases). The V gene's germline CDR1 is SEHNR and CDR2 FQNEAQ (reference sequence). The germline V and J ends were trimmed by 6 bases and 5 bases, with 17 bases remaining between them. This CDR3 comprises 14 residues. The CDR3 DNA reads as TGTGCCAGCAGAAAAGGGCGGGAAAGCCACGAGCAGTACTTC. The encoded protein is CASRKGRESHEQYF.